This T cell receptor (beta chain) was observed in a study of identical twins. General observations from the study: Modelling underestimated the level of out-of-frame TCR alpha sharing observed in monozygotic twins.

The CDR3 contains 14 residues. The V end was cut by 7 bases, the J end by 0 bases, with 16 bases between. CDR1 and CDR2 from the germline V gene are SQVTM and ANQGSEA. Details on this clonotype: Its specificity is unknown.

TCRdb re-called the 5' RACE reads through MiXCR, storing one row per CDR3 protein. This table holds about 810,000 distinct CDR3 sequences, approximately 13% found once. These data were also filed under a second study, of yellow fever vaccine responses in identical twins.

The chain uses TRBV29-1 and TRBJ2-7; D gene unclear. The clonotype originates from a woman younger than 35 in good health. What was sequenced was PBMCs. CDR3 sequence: CSARGQATSYEQYF. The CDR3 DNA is TGCAGCGCACGCGGCCAGGCGACCTCCTACGAGCAGTACTTC.